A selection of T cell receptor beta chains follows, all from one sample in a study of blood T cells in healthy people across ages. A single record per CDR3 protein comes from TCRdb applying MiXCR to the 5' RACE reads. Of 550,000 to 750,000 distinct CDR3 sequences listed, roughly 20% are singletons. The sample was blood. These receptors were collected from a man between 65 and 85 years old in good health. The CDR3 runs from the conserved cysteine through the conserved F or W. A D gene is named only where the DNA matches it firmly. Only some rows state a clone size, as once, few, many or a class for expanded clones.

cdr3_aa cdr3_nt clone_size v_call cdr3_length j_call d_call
CASSFRLGPNEQFF TGTGCCAGCAGTTTTCGGCTAGGGCCCAATGAGCAGTTCTTC few TRBV12-3/TRBV12-4 14 TRBJ2-1 -
CSASSQGPRQTQYF TGCAGTGCTAGTAGCCAGGGACCAAGACAGACCCAGTACTTC - TRBV20-1 14 TRBJ2-5 -
CSVFRGEKLFF TGCAGTGTTTTCAGGGGAGAAAAACTGTTTTTT few TRBV20-1 11 TRBJ1-4 -
CSAEFLAEQFF TGCAGTGCCGAATTCTTAGCCGAGCAGTTCTTC - TRBV20-1 11 TRBJ2-1 -
CSAPRTGHGYTF TGCAGTGCTCCCCGGACAGGGCATGGCTACACCTTC many TRBV20-1 12 TRBJ1-2 TRBD1
CASSDTGTSAYNEQFF TGTGCCAGCAGTGACACAGGGACTAGCGCGTACAATGAGCAGTTCTTC - TRBV12-3/TRBV12-4 16 TRBJ2-1 TRBD2
CASSLEGPSGTTDTQYF TGTGCCAGCAGCTTGGAGGGGCCTAGCGGAACTACAGATACGCAGTATTTT many TRBV5-6 17 TRBJ2-3 TRBD2
CASRTSTAETQYF TGTGCCAGCAGGACTAGCACGGCGGAGACCCAGTACTTC few TRBV2 13 TRBJ2-5 TRBD2
CASSQDRAQGAKNIQYF TGTGCCAGCAGCCAAGACAGGGCCCAAGGAGCCAAAAACATTCAGTACTTC - TRBV11-2 17 TRBJ2-4 TRBD1
CASSPSGTDSGNTIYF TGCGCCAGCAGCCCCTCGGGCACCGACTCTGGAAACACCATATATTTT few TRBV5-1 16 TRBJ1-3 -
CASSLVPSGTTNIQYF TGTGCCAGCAGCTTAGTACCCTCCGGGACGACAAACATTCAGTACTTC - TRBV7-2 16 TRBJ2-4 -
CASRRTFGDSVSREQFF TGTGCCAGCAGACGGACGTTCGGGGACTCAGTATCCAGAGAGCAGTTCTTC - TRBV6-1 17 TRBJ2-1 -
CASSSGLAGVHGELFF TGTGCCAGCAGTTCAGGACTAGCGGGAGTTCACGGGGAGCTGTTTTTT few TRBV6-5 16 TRBJ2-2 TRBD2
CASGLLASTDTQYF TGTGCTAGTGGTTTGCTAGCGAGCACAGATACGCAGTATTTT - TRBV12-5 14 TRBJ2-3 -
CASTDLAGQTNEQFF TGTGCCAGCACCGATCTAGCGGGACAAACCAATGAGCAGTTCTTC many TRBV7-6 15 TRBJ2-1 TRBD2
CSVDAGRAYNEQFF TGCAGCGTTGATGCCGGGAGGGCCTACAATGAGCAGTTCTTC few TRBV29-1 14 TRBJ2-1 TRBD2
CASSVDVPTGELFF TGTGCCAGCAGCGTGGACGTTCCAACCGGGGAGCTGTTTTTT - TRBV9 14 TRBJ2-2 -
CASSLAGNNEKPFF TGTGCCAGCAGTCTAGCAGGGAATAATGAAAAACCGTTTTTT - TRBV12-3/TRBV12-4 14 TRBJ1-4 -
CASSLRGWDEQYF TGTGCCAGCAGCTTACGAGGATGGGACGAGCAGTACTTC few TRBV5-5 13 TRBJ2-7 -
CASSQGDRATDTQYF TGTGCCAGCAGCCAAGGCGACAGGGCGACAGATACGCAGTATTTT many TRBV3-1 15 TRBJ2-3 TRBD1
CASSPTGSTNEKLFF TGTGCCAGCAGCCCCACAGGGTCTACTAATGAAAAACTGTTTTTT - TRBV9 15 TRBJ1-4 -
CASSGSIQYF TGTGCCAGCAGTGGCAGCATTCAGTACTTC - TRBV2 10 TRBJ2-4 -
CSARPTGVREKLFF TGCAGTGCTAGACCGACAGGGGTGCGTGAAAAACTGTTTTTT - TRBV20-1 14 TRBJ1-4 TRBD1
CASRDSGWPYNEQFF TGCGCCAGCAGGGACAGCGGATGGCCATACAATGAGCAGTTCTTC few TRBV5-1 15 TRBJ2-1 -
CSAHGTSGMETQYF TGCAGTGCGCACGGGACTAGCGGGATGGAGACCCAGTACTTC - TRBV20-1 14 TRBJ2-5 TRBD2
CASSPPIGLREQFF TGTGCCAGCAGCCCACCTATCGGGCTTCGCGAGCAGTTCTTC few TRBV7-9 14 TRBJ2-1 -
CASRPSGSRDTQYF TGTGCCAGCAGGCCCAGCGGGAGTAGAGATACGCAGTATTTT many TRBV6-2/TRBV6-3 14 TRBJ2-3 TRBD2
CASSDEQGIMNTEAFF TGTGCCAGCAGTGACGAGCAGGGAATCATGAACACTGAAGCTTTCTTT - TRBV11-1 16 TRBJ1-1 -
CAISPSGSWETQYF TGTGCCATCAGCCCTAGCGGGAGCTGGGAGACCCAGTACTTC few TRBV10-3 14 TRBJ2-5 TRBD2
CASSYTGRGGEKLFF TGTGCCAGCAGTTACACGGGACGCGGTGGGGAAAAACTGTTTTTT few TRBV6-5 15 TRBJ1-4 -
CASSAEGGEQFF TGTGCCAGCAGCGCCGAAGGGGGTGAGCAGTTCTTC - TRBV2 12 TRBJ2-1 -
CASSVALVDANEQFF TGTGCCAGCAGCGTAGCTCTAGTAGATGCCAATGAGCAGTTCTTC - TRBV9 15 TRBJ2-1 -
CASSQDGTGEPFF TGCGCCAGCAGCCAAGATGGGACCGGGGAGCCGTTTTTT few TRBV4-3 13 TRBJ2-2 -
CSVEGLVSYNEQFF TGCAGCGTTGAAGGCCTAGTTTCCTACAATGAGCAGTTCTTC few TRBV29-1 14 TRBJ2-1 -
CASSSSKQHTEYNEQFF TGTGCCAGCAGTTCCTCAAAACAACACACAGAATACAATGAGCAGTTCTTC - TRBV6-2/TRBV6-3 17 TRBJ2-1 -
CASTTGGANVLTF TGTGCCAGTACTACGGGTGGGGCCAACGTCCTGACTTTC many TRBV3-1 13 TRBJ2-6 -
CASSLAVGGSYNEQFF TGTGCCAGCAGCTTAGCGGTGGGAGGCTCCTACAATGAGCAGTTCTTC few TRBV7-2 16 TRBJ2-1 -
CASSFSGSTNYEQYF TGTGCCAGCAGCTTCTCGGGGTCGACCAACTACGAGCAGTACTTC many TRBV7-9 15 TRBJ2-7 -
CASSQDTRTGELFF TGTGCCAGCAGCCAAGATACGAGGACCGGGGAGCTGTTTTTT few TRBV3-1 14 TRBJ2-2 -
CAISESPDTSTEAFF TGTGCCATCAGTGAGTCTCCCGACACCTCCACTGAAGCTTTCTTT few TRBV10-3 15 TRBJ1-1 -
CASSLEDYNEQFF TGTGCCAGCAGCTTGGAGGACTACAATGAGCAGTTCTTC few TRBV5-4 13 TRBJ2-1 -
CASSSGGNLGEQYF TGTGCCAGCAGCTCGGGGGGCAACTTAGGCGAGCAGTACTTC - TRBV13 14 TRBJ2-7 -
CASSYLTGSSYEQYF TGTGCCAGCAGCTATTTAACGGGCAGCTCCTACGAGCAGTACTTC few TRBV3-1 15 TRBJ2-7 -
CSVRPYNEQFF TGCAGTGTACGCCCCTACAATGAGCAGTTCTTC - TRBV29-1 11 TRBJ2-1 -
CASRERGSGELFF TGTGCCAGCAGGGAGAGGGGTTCCGGGGAGCTGTTTTTT few TRBV12-3/TRBV12-4 13 TRBJ2-2 -
CAISESRGPDHIQYF TGTGCCATCAGTGAGTCCAGGGGGCCGGATCACATTCAGTACTTC - TRBV10-3 15 TRBJ2-4 TRBD1
CASSLDGDRVDYGYTF TGTGCCAGCAGCTTAGACGGCGACAGGGTAGACTATGGCTACACCTTC - TRBV7-9 16 TRBJ1-2 TRBD1
CASSYSGADNEQFF TGTGCCAGTAGCTACTCAGGGGCGGACAATGAGCAGTTCTTC - TRBV7-9 14 TRBJ2-1 -
CSAFFLPSGANVLTF TGCAGCGCCTTTTTTCTCCCCTCGGGGGCCAACGTCCTGACTTTC few TRBV29-1 15 TRBJ2-6 -
CSARRQSTEAFF TGCAGTGCTAGAAGACAGAGTACTGAAGCTTTCTTT few TRBV20-1 12 TRBJ1-1 -
CASSKGVDEQYF TGTGCCAGCAGCAAAGGGGTCGACGAGCAGTACTTC - TRBV21-1 12 TRBJ2-7 -
CASSVEGRGNSPLHF TGCGCCAGCAGCGTGGAGGGCCGAGGGAATTCACCCCTCCACTTT few TRBV5-1 15 TRBJ1-6 -